These T cell receptor beta chains were read from a single sample in a study of shared clonotypes between healthy human individuals. Produced via immunoSEQ multiplex PCR; TCRdb's table is partial and in-frame only. Of about 800,000 clones in the sample, roughly 96% were seen once. The sequencing input was naive CD8+ T cells sorted from blood. The receptor source for this set is a man aged 25 to 40 in good health. Both conserved end residues are part of each CDR3.

J gene: TRBJ2-3
CDR3 length: 17
V gene: TRBV19
CDR3 protein: CASHHHAGTSGPDTQYF

J gene: TRBJ2-7
CDR3 length: 15
V gene: TRBV19
CDR3 protein: CASSFSGRDSYEQYF

J gene: TRBJ1-1
CDR3 length: 15
V gene: TRBV9
CDR3 protein: CASSPMGTGMDEAFF

J gene: TRBJ1-1
CDR3 length: 15
V gene: TRBV6-1
CDR3 protein: CASSEAAGFRTEAFF

J gene: TRBJ1-4
CDR3 length: 16
V gene: TRBV5-1
CDR3 protein: CASSLAEGGANEKLFF

J gene: TRBJ2-7
CDR3 length: 11
V gene: TRBV6-1
CDR3 protein: CASRGEDEQYF

J gene: TRBJ1-2
CDR3 length: 11
V gene: TRBV29-1
CDR3 protein: CSVAGDYGYTF

J gene: TRBJ1-1
CDR3 length: 13
V gene: TRBV7-9
CDR3 protein: CASSNRGHTEAFF

J gene: TRBJ2-3
CDR3 length: 17
V gene: TRBV9
CDR3 protein: CASSPNGGIPSTDTQYF

J gene: TRBJ2-7
CDR3 length: 13
V gene: TRBV7-9
CDR3 protein: CASSFDRGNEQYF

J gene: TRBJ2-3
CDR3 length: 15
V gene: TRBV18
CDR3 protein: CASSYLAGVTDTQYF

J gene: TRBJ2-1
CDR3 length: 17
V gene: TRBV7-6
CDR3 protein: CASKPHLGGGSYNEQFF

J gene: TRBJ1-1
CDR3 length: 16
V gene: TRBV6-5
CDR3 protein: CASSYGLVGFGTEAFF

J gene: TRBJ1-5
CDR3 length: 14
V gene: TRBV27
CDR3 protein: CASSQQGVNQPQHF

J gene: TRBJ2-1
CDR3 length: 12
V gene: TRBV4-2
CDR3 protein: CASSQAGNEQFF

J gene: TRBJ2-1
CDR3 length: 16
V gene: TRBV7-9
CDR3 protein: CASNKLRDGGVDEQFF

J gene: TRBJ1-1
CDR3 length: 13
V gene: TRBV7-9
CDR3 protein: CASSLVSDTEAFF